This TCR beta chain was documented in a study of molecular identifiers for immune sequencing clone quantification (dated by TCRdb to 2016 to 2019). For context, the study as a whole: For a replicate experiment, the RNA from either around 20,000 or 100,000 naive CD8 T cells was divided into five aliquots, and four of those aliquots went on to sequencing. The study was a methods study using CD8 T cells to benchmark molecular-identifier clustering-based TCR repertoire sequencing (MIDCIRS) and TCR RNA copy counting.

Libraries of naive CD8 T cells were built from anywhere between roughly 20,000 and 1,100,000 sorted cells, with 10%, 30% or 50% of the purified RNA used. Naive CD8 T cells, defined as CD8+CD4-CCR7+CD45RA+, were FACS-sorted into RLT Plus buffer on a BD FACSAria II. To test detection sensitivity, Jurkat RNA equal to 10 or so TCR copies was added to samples of about 20,000-1,000,000 naive CD8 T cells. Enrichment of CD8 T cells was performed with RosetteSep CD8+ T Cell Enrichment Cocktail and Ficoll-Paque, after which ACK red cell lysis was carried out. From a lookup of the germline V gene, CDR1 and CDR2 are SGHVS and FQNEAQ. CDR3 length: 14 amino acids, cysteine to phenylalanine. Solely the CDR3 DNA is kept, with 42 bases framed from the first base. Trimming removed 0 bases from V and 7 bases from J, leaving 9 bases between the germline ends. Findings and caveats that apply to the study as a whole: Spiked-in Jurkat TCR RNA equivalent to a single cell was reported to be detectable even among 980,000 or so naive CD8 T cells. When barcode sub-clustering was omitted, TCR diversity was inflated by chimeric consensus sequences, with chimeras reaching as high as 47%. Modeling gave approximately 3 recovered TCR RNA copies per cell versus 8 to 10 by digital PCR, implying roughly 28% capture efficiency. Highly expanded clone sizes could be underestimated because identical TCR molecules may share a barcode. Naive libraries contained spiked-in Jurkat TCR RNA (approximately ten copies' worth), which is not part of the donor repertoire. In CMV-specific effector cells, clones with more than 20 RNA copies contained over 98% of molecules, whereas in naive cells such clones contained under 1% of molecules.

The library came from PCR. The instrument was a NextSeq 500. Bulk TCR libraries were made following a previously described method, with the TCR primers given in Table S5. Purification of total RNA was performed with the Qiagen AllPrep DNA/RNA kit. Before analysis, reads from multiple sequencing runs of the same library were pooled. Processing in the source paper ran as follows. Reads were retained only if their TCR constant sequence matched exactly, and those retained reads were trimmed to 150 nt and grouped according to their 12-nt molecular barcodes. Reads within each barcode group were sub-clustered using a 15% Levenshtein threshold, and quality-weighted consensus sequences were constructed for each RNA molecule. Non-functional sequences were removed, as were lower-count sequences one edit away from another. Barcode sub-clusters with fewer than 20% of the maximum read count were removed, based on fitting two negative binomial distributions. TCRdb reanalyzed the raw reads on its own, using fastp at Q25 for trimming and MiXCR for clone calling, and kept in-frame beta chains. Under each unique CDR3 protein, matching rows form one entry showing the most common genes and DNA. Here the V and J calls rest on TCRdb's processing, not on the authors' analysis. Recorded for this sample are over 85,000 distinct CDR3 sequences; 30% to 35% of them occurred a single time. The top ten constitute approximately 9.8% of the sample.

Comments on this clonotype: Its antigen target is currently unknown. The input lacks base qualities; no much larger clone sits a single base away.

The sequencing input was naive CD8+ T cells from blood, with Jurkat cell RNA spiked in. The label giving this sample's cell subset or site can be read as: FACS-sorted CD8+CD4-CCR7+CD45RA+ naive T cells. This sequence uses TRBV7-8 and TRBJ2-2, with the D segment identity uncertain. The clonotype comes from a human donor in good health. Some libraries in this study had Jurkat cell RNA spiked in. The CDR3 reads as follows: CASSLASAGGELFF. DNA sequence: TGTGCCAGCAGCTTAGCGTCGGCTGGCGGGGAGCTGTTTTTT.